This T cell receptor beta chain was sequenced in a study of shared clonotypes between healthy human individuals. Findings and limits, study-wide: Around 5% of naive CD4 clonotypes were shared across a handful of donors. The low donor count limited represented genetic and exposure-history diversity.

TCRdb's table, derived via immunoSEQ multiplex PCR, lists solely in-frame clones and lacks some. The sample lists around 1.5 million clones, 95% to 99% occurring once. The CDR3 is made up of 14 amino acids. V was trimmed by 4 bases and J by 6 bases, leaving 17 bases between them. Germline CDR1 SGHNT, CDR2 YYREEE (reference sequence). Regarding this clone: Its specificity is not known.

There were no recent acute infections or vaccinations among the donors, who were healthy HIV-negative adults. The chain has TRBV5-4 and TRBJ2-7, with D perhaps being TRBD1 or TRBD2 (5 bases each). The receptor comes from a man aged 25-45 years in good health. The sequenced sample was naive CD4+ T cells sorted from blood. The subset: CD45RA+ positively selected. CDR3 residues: CASSHGTGGLEQYF. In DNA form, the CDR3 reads TGTGCCAGCAGCCACGGGACGGGCGGCCTCGAGCAGTACTTC.